This is a list of T cell receptor beta chains from one sample in a study of T cell changes during pregnancy in multiple sclerosis. The assay was immunoSEQ multiplex PCR, and TCRdb's table has in-frame clones only and misses some. The table shows 36,000 or so clones, with 80% to 95% occurring only once. Sequencing was carried out using PBMCs (not recorded whether the cells were cultured). All receptors come from a female donor with multiple sclerosis, enrolled in a pregnancy study. Both conserved end residues are part of each CDR3. A D gene is named only where the DNA matches it firmly.

j_call d_call v_call cdr3_nt cdr3_aa
TRBJ2-1 TRBD1 TRBV4-1 TGCGCCAGCAGACGACAGGGGGCCGACGCCTACAATGAGCAGTTCTTC CASRRQGADAYNEQFF
TRBJ2-7 NA TRBV5-4 TGTGCCAGCAGCCGGGACCCATCATCCTACGAGCAGTACTTC CASSRDPSSYEQYF
TRBJ2-7 TRBD1 TRBV7-9 TGTGCCAGCAGCGGGACAGCCCCCTCCTACGAGCAGTACTTC CASSGTAPSYEQYF
TRBJ2-2 NA TRBV7-2 TGTGCCAGCAGCTCATACACCGGGGAGCTGTTTTTT CASSSYTGELFF
TRBJ1-5 TRBD1 TRBV6-1 TGTGCCAGCAGTGAAGGCGGGGACAGACTCGCGGGGCCCCAGCATTTT CASSEGGDRLAGPQHF
TRBJ1-1 NA TRBV7-2 TGTGCCACCCTGATAAGACAGAGGAACACTGAAGCTTTCTTT CATLIRQRNTEAFF
TRBJ2-5 NA TRBV2 TGTGCCAGCAGACCAACGAGCTTGCAAGAGACCCAGTACTTC CASRPTSLQETQYF
TRBJ1-4 NA TRBV5-4 TGTGCCAGCAGCTTGGGGCCGAATGAAAAACTGTTTTTT CASSLGPNEKLFF
TRBJ2-5 NA TRBV5-3 TGTGCCAGAAGCGACCCCGGGGAAGAGACCCAGTACTTC CARSDPGEETQYF
TRBJ1-5 NA TRBV2 TGTGCCAGCAGTGCCCAGACACCCGGAAACAATCAGCCCCAGCATTTT CASSAQTPGNNQPQHF
TRBJ2-2 NA TRBV7-5 TGTGTCAGAAGCTTAGACTGGTTCGACACCGGGGAGCTGTTTTTT CVRSLDWFDTGELFF
TRBJ1-1 TRBD1 TRBV28 TGTGCCAGCAAGCGGGACAGGAGGAACACTGAAGCTTTCTTT CASKRDRRNTEAFF
TRBJ2-5 TRBD2 TRBV10-1 TGCGCCAGCAGGGATAGCGGGAGCCCGGGGACCCAGTACTTC CASRDSGSPGTQYF
TRBJ2-7 NA TRBV10-2 TGCGCCAGCAAAGGGCAGCCGAGCTCCTACGAGCAGTACTTC CASKGQPSSYEQYF
TRBJ2-1 NA TRBV6-1 TGTGCCAGCAGTGAACACCGGGAACCCAATGAGCAGTTCTTC CASSEHREPNEQFF
TRBJ1-1 TRBD1 TRBV7-6 TGTGCCAGCAGCTTAGGGGACAGGGGGAACACTGAAGCTTTCTTT CASSLGDRGNTEAFF
TRBJ1-2 NA TRBV4-3 TGCGCCAGCAGCCAAGTATCGCCAGGCCATGGCTACACCTTC CASSQVSPGHGYTF
TRBJ1-1 TRBD1 TRBV7-9 TGTGCCAGCAGCATAAACCAGGGGGAGGCTTTCTTT CASSINQGEAFF
TRBJ2-2 TRBD2 TRBV7-8 TGTGCCAGCAGCCCTGGGCTAGCGGTATCCACCGGGGAGCTGTTTTTT CASSPGLAVSTGELFF
TRBJ2-7 NA TRBV4-1 TGCGCCAGCAGCCAAGATCGTTACGGGGGACACACCTTCTACGAGCAGTACTTC CASSQDRYGGHTFYEQYF